Presented here are 20 T cell receptor beta chains from one specimen sequenced in a study of CD8 T cells in Susac syndrome. RNA in amounts of 0.5 to 1 ug was reverse transcribed with random hexamers. Each CDR3 protein is one row after TCRdb ran MiXCR on the immunoSEQ multiplex PCR reads. The table records 100,000 or so distinct CDR3 sequences, around 90% of them present only once. The sequenced material came from CD4+ T cells from PBMCs. These TCRs come from a human donor in good health.

The chain links TRBV7-2 to TRBJ2-3; 8 positions agree with TRBD1. Trimming cost V 7 bases and J 4 bases; bases outside gene matches: 16. This CDR3 region has 17 residues. The germline V gene has CDR1 SGHTA and CDR2 FQGNSA. CDR3: CASKSPPTGGLADTQYF. DNA for the CDR3: TGTGCCAGCAAGTCCCCCCCCACAGGGGGTCTCGCAGATACGCAGTATTTT.

J is TRBJ1-1 and V is TRBV4-3; the D is unclear. CDR1 and CDR2 from the germline V gene are LGHNA and YSLEER. CDR3 size: 16 residues. Trimming took 0 bases from V and 0 from J, leaving 11 bases between them. The chain's CDR3 is CASSQDSGILNTEAFF. CDR3 DNA sequence: TGCGCCAGCAGCCAAGATAGTGGAATTCTGAACACTGAAGCTTTCTTT.

The chain is built from TRBV12-5 and TRBJ1-1; maybe TRBD1 (5 bases). The germline gives CDR1 LGHNT, CDR2 FRNRAP. The V end was cut by 6 bases, the J end by 3 bases, with 11 bases between. The CDR3 sequence is 13 residues long. CDR3 residues: CASGLGGDTEAFF. The DNA for the CDR3 is TGTGCTAGTGGCCTCGGGGGGGACACTGAAGCTTTCTTT.

The chain couples TRBV12-3 or TRBV12-4 to TRBJ1-2; 8 bases match TRBD1. The CDR3 extends over 14 amino acids. Trimming cost V 7 bases and J 8 bases; bases outside gene matches: 12. The CDR3 DNA reads as TGTGCCAGCACCCTCTCAGGGGGCGGAGGAGGCTACACCTTC. The encoded protein is CASTLSGGGGGYTF.

The V and J genes are TRBV6-2 or TRBV6-3 and TRBJ2-1; 7 bases match TRBD2. V was clipped by 7 bases and J by 8 bases; unmatched bases: 14. Germline V gene sequence: CDR1 MNHEY, CDR2 SVGEGT. The CDR3 sequence is 15 residues long. The CDR3 sequence is CASTDVERGRDEQFF. CDR3 coding DNA: TGTGCCAGCACCGATGTCGAGCGGGGCCGGGATGAGCAGTTCTTC.

The chain couples TRBV7-2 to TRBJ2-3, with 9 bases that match TRBD2. CDR1 and CDR2 (germline): SGHTA, FQGNSA. There are 15 residues in the CDR3. Trimming at V came to 1 base and at J to 6 bases, leaving 5 bases not matched to a gene. The CDR3 DNA is TGTGCCAGCAGCTTAGTTCCTAGCGGGGCGGATACGCAGTATTTT. Protein sequence: CASSLVPSGADTQYF.

This clonotype was counted only a few times. This rearrangement joins TRBV20-1 to TRBJ2-7; D unclear. The CDR3 loop spans 13 amino acids. Trimming removed 1 base at V and 4 bases at J, with 11 bases between. CDR1 and CDR2 (germline): DFQATT, SNEGSKA (reference sequence). In nucleotides, the CDR3 is TGCAGTGCTAGAGGGGCCAGGTCATACGAGCAGTACTTC. Translating gives CSARGARSYEQYF.

V and J are TRBV23-1 and TRBJ1-1, with TRBD1 matching over 9 bases. TRBV23-1 qualifies as an ORF whose function is uncertain. J was trimmed by 0 bases and V by 2 bases; bases with no gene match: 22. The CDR3 sequence is 22 residues long. CDR3 nucleotide sequence: TGCGCCAGCAGTCAAAGCCAACGGAACAGGGGGCTTGTGGTTACTATGAACACTGAAGCTTTCTTT. Translating gives CASSQSQRNRGLVVTMNTEAFF.

The rearrangement joins TRBV7-2 to TRBJ1-2; D is undetermined. This CDR3 contains 12 residues. The V end lost 1 base, the J end lost 8 bases, and 8 bases lay between the germline ends. Germline V CDR1 and CDR2: SGHTA, FQGNSA. This CDR3 is CASSLDGSGYTF. DNA for the CDR3: TGTGCCAGCAGCTTAGATGGGAGCGGCTACACCTTC.

The rearrangement joins TRBV29-1 to TRBJ1-2, with D perhaps TRBD1 (5 bases). The CDR3 contains 13 residues. Germline V lookup: CDR1 SQVTM, CDR2 ANQGSEA. CDR3 sequence (DNA): TGCAGTGTCACGATGACAGTCTCGAGAGGCTACACCTTC. Its translation is CSVTMTVSRGYTF.

This clonotype was counted a single time. This chain links TRBV5-1 with TRBJ2-1; 13 nucleotides align to TRBD2. After removal of 3 bases from V and 7 bases from J, the junction contained 4 bases not matched to a gene. Germline values: CDR1 SGHRS, CDR2 YFSETQ. The CDR3 loop spans 15 amino acids. DNA for the CDR3: TGCGCCAGCAGCTCGCGGACTAGCGGGAGAAATGAGCAGTTCTTC. As protein: CASSSRTSGRNEQFF.

This rearrangement joins TRBV5-6 to TRBJ1-1; TRBD1 matches at 7 bases. CDR1 and CDR2 (germline): SGHDT, YYEEEE. After removal of 4 bases from V and 10 bases from J, the junction contained 10 bases not matched to a gene. CDR3 length: 13 amino acids. The CDR3 region is CASSPGTEYGAFF. As DNA, the CDR3 is TGTGCCAGCAGCCCCGGGACAGAATACGGAGCTTTCTTT.

This clonotype was found a few times. This chain connects TRBV19 to TRBJ1-1; D is unresolved. Between the trimmed V and J ends, which lost 6 bases and 1 base, there was a span of 6 bases. The CDR3 covers 12 residues. From germline, CDR1 is LNHDA and CDR2 SQIVND (reference sequence). DNA of the CDR3: TGTGCCAGTAGAGCGACGAACACTGAAGCTTTCTTT. Translation gives CASRATNTEAFF.

The chain is built from TRBV5-4 and TRBJ1-2; 9 bases agree with TRBD1. Germline V CDR1 and CDR2: SGHNT, YYREEE (reference sequence). The CDR3 contains 14 residues. Losses at the gene ends were 2 bases for V and 6 bases for J; bases not matched to a gene: 5. CDR3 sequence (DNA): TGTGCCAGCAGCTTTGGGGACAGGGCGGATGGCTACACCTTC. Translated: CASSFGDRADGYTF. The full variable domain, completed using reference TRBV5-4 and TRBJ1-2, is ETGVTQSPTHLIKTRGQQVTLRCSSQSGHNTVSWYQQALGQGPQFIFQYYREEENGRGNFPPRFSGLQFPNYSSELNVNALELDDSALYLCASSFGDRADGYTFGSGTRLTVV.

CDR3 residues: CASSPAGWGTDTQYF. In nucleotides, the CDR3 is TGTGCCAGCAGCCCAGCGGGATGGGGTACAGATACGCAGTATTTT. The chain recombines TRBV3-1 with TRBJ2-3; 7 nucleotides agree with TRBD2. The CDR3 is made up of 15 amino acids. The junction had 7 bases not matched to a gene; V was cut back by 4 bases and J by 3 bases. From germline, CDR1 is LGHDT and CDR2 YNNKEL (reference sequence).

This chain connects TRBV7-2 to TRBJ1-1; 7 bases are shared with TRBD1. The CDR3 is 14 residues long. Germline-derived CDR1 and CDR2 are SGHTA and FQGNSA. V shed 3 bases, J shed 4 bases, and the junction held 5 bases outside the gene matches. The CDR3 DNA follows: TGTGCCAGCAGCTTCGGGACAGCGGGCACTGAAGCTTTCTTT. It is translated as CASSFGTAGTEAFF. The complete variable domain, with remaining parts taken from reference TRBV7-2 and TRBJ1-1, reads GAGVSQSPSNKVTEKGKDVELRCDPISGHTALYWYRQSLGQGLEFLIYFQGNSAPDKSGLPSDRFSAERTGGSVSTLTIQRTQQEDSAVYLCASSFGTAGTEAFFGQGTRLTVV.

This chain uses TRBV7-2 with TRBJ1-2; D not resolved. V dropped 2 bases and J dropped 5 bases, with 6 bases sitting between them. This CDR3 has 12 residues. CDR1 SGHTA and CDR2 FQGNSA come from the germline V gene. The CDR3 is CASSLSTYGYTF. The CDR3 bases are TGTGCCAGCAGCTTATCTACTTATGGCTACACCTTC.

V and J are TRBV6-5 and TRBJ2-1; D ambiguous. This CDR3 comprises 13 residues. V lost 6 bases and J 3 bases, leaving 9 bases between the germline ends. The germline V gene encodes CDR1 MNHEY and CDR2 SVGAGI. CDR3 in DNA: TGTGCCAGCAGGGAGTTAAGCTACAATGAGCAGTTCTTC. Amino acid sequence: CASRELSYNEQFF.

V and J are TRBV6-5 and TRBJ1-1; D uncertain. CDR1 and CDR2 from the germline V gene are MNHEY and SVGAGI. Trimming removed 0 bases from V and 1 base from J, with 15 bases in between. The CDR3 loop spans 17 amino acids. CDR3 nucleotides: TGTGCCAGCAGTTACTCGATGCTGGCGGGAGCGAACACTGAAGCTTTCTTT. Its protein product is CASSYSMLAGANTEAFF.

The chain couples TRBV15 to TRBJ1-5; no definite D call. CDR3 size: 13 residues. Germline V lookup: CDR1 LNHNV, CDR2 YYDKDF (reference sequence). V gave up 3 bases and J gave up 9 bases, with 12 bases separating them. The CDR3 loop reads CATSSVSKRPQHF. In nucleotides, the CDR3 is TGTGCCACCAGCAGCGTCTCTAAGAGGCCCCAGCATTTT.